This T cell receptor beta chain was recorded in a study of blood T cell repertoires in COVID-19. Study at large: Whether acute or convalescent, the COVID-19 samples came from the United States, Italy and Spain. PBMCs, B-cell-depleted T cells, or T cells were the source of the cDNA or gDNA that made up the material.

Germline trimming cut 4 bases from V and 1 base from J; bases unmatched to any gene: 5. Germline V lookup: CDR1 SGHRS, CDR2 YFSETQ. The CDR3 runs to 17 residues. Sequencing used immunoSEQ multiplex PCR; TCRdb keeps in-frame clones, though not all of them. Counted here are more than 65,000 clones, roughly 87% occurring once; the ten biggest clones make up around 6.7%. V and J are TRBV5-1 and TRBJ2-5, with 15 bases fitting TRBD2. The clonotype was recovered from a woman aged 45-59 years with acute or convalescent COVID-19. The sequencing sample was made of peripheral blood. Here the CDR3 reads CASSRGTSGRIQETQYF. The CDR3 DNA follows: TGCGCCAGCAGCCGGGGGACTAGCGGGAGGATCCAAGAGACCCAGTACTTC.